The TCR beta chain under discussion was sequenced for a study of blood T cell repertoires in COVID-19. On the study more broadly: Nucleic acid was either cDNA or gDNA, and it came from T cells, B-cell-depleted T cells, or PBMCs.

In the original workflow: By means of reference gene primer amplification, nucleated cell counts were estimated. TCRdb's table, derived via immunoSEQ multiplex PCR, lists solely in-frame clones and lacks some. V, J and clone size derive from that table, while D and trimming were established from the DNA sequence. The sample includes around 25,000 clones, roughly nine tenths of them seen just once. CDR3 length: 14 residues. V gave up 4 bases and J gave up 3 bases; unmatched junction bases: 5. CDR1 and CDR2 (germline): MGHRA, YSYEKL. This clonotype was sampled from a human donor with active COVID-19. The donor label of this sample is uncertain. Specimen: peripheral blood. This chain links TRBV4-1 with TRBJ2-5, with 7 nucleotides matching TRBD1. CDR3 DNA: TGCGCCAGCAGCCCCGACAGGGTTAAAGAGACCCAGTACTTC. Its translation: CASSPDRVKETQYF.